The present T cell receptor beta chain was sequenced within a study of cytomegalovirus exposure and HLA in healthy donors. Study-level results: A later analysis associated some 18,000 TCR beta sequences with HLA alleles at a 0.05 false discovery rate. In a later analysis, a genetic analysis reported fewer productive-TCR N-insertions in an Asian-associated ancestry cluster than the cohort average. In vitro experiments confirmed that three CMV-associated chains were specific for CMV antigens.

Primers: 60 Vbeta forward and 13 Jbeta reverse. TCRdb's copy holds only in-frame clones and misses some; the assay was immunoSEQ multiplex PCR. The repertoire holds 100,000 to 150,000 clones, roughly 76% seen once, with around 15% in the top ten. Donors were ostensibly healthy at sampling, although undocumented immune exposures were probable. This clone was observed a handful of times. The antigen is undetermined. CDR1 and CDR2 from the germline V gene are SGHRS and YFSETQ. V was clipped by 4 bases and J by 0 bases, with 13 bases between them. The CDR3 loop spans 15 amino acids. The TCR was taken from a man in his fifties or sixties in good health and CMV-seropositive. V usage is TRBV5-1 and J usage is TRBJ1-1, with a possible D match to TRBD1 (5 bases). Sequenced: PBMCs. The CDR3 DNA reads as TGCGCCAGCAGCCTCCAAGGACACCTGAACACTGAAGCTTTCTTT. It codes for CASSLQGHLNTEAFF.